This passage covers 31 T cell receptor beta chains from one sample sequenced in a study of regulatory T cells in long-lasting Graves disease. The time point: persistent/refractory GD, antithyroid drugs over 5 years with positive TRAb. PBMC RNA was the source of the TCR library. Relying on iRepertoire HTBI primers and Arm-PCR of CDR3 regions, the team built TCR beta libraries. One entry per CDR3 protein, called by TCRdb with MiXCR from the multiplex PCR reads. This table has about 470,000 distinct CDR3 sequences, 20% appearing once. Here the sequenced sample was peripheral blood mononuclear cells (PBMCs), taken when the disease was refractory, from a patient treated with antithyroid drugs. The receptors come from a female donor with Graves disease.

This clonotype has just a few counts. The rearrangement uses TRBV7-2 and TRBJ1-5; D remains unclear. The ends were cut back, 5 bases at V and 4 bases at J, with 15 bases in the middle. Germline V gene sequence: CDR1 SGHTA, CDR2 FQGNSA. The CDR3 spans 15 residues. The chain's CDR3 is CASSQEVAGNQPQHF. Written as DNA, the CDR3 is TGTGCCAGCAGCCAGGAGGTGGCCGGTAATCAGCCCCAGCATTTT.

This clonotype was recorded at least ten times. V usage is TRBV12-3 or TRBV12-4 and J usage is TRBJ2-5; D ambiguous. CDR3 length equals 15 residues. The V and J ends lost 7 bases and 1 base respectively, with 16 bases between them. CDR3 coding DNA: TGTGCCAGCACCTCCTCCCGCTTCAGCCAAGAGACCCAGTACTTC. As protein: CASTSSRFSQETQYF.

This chain joins TRBV3-1 and TRBJ1-4, with D unresolved. Trimming removed 4 bases from V and 8 bases from J, with 17 bases in between. CDR1 is LGHDT and CDR2 is YNNKEL in the germline V gene (reference sequence). The CDR3 totals 15 residues. The CDR3: CASSPPVGIGEKLFF. The CDR3 DNA reads as TGTGCCAGCAGCCCGCCGGTGGGGATTGGAGAAAAACTGTTTTTT. Together with reference TRBV3-1 and TRBJ1-4, the CDR3 gives the full variable domain: DTAVSQTPKYLVTQMGNDKSIKCEQNLGHDTMYWYKQDSKKFLKIMFSYNNKELIINETVPNRFSPKSPDKAHLNLHINSLELGDSAVYFCASSPPVGIGEKLFFGSGTQLSVL.

CDR3 amino acids: CASSFFLRREGRGNEQFF. In DNA form, the CDR3 reads TGTGCCAGCAGCTTTTTTCTTCGGCGGGAGGGCCGGGGCAATGAGCAGTTCTTC. The V and J genes are TRBV11-2 and TRBJ2-1, with 9 bases fitting TRBD2. The V gene end was trimmed by 3 bases and the J gene end by 6 bases; junction bases not matched to a gene: 15. Germline CDR1 reads SGHAT; CDR2 reads FQNNGV. CDR3 length: 18 residues.

The chain employs TRBV30 and TRBJ2-6; no firm D call. This CDR3 has 13 amino acids. V lost 4 bases, J lost 0 bases, and 4 bases lay in between. Germline CDR1 is GTSNPN and CDR2 is SVGIG (reference sequence). Here the CDR3 reads CAWTDSGANVLTF. The CDR3 DNA follows: TGTGCCTGGACAGACTCTGGGGCCAACGTCCTGACTTTC.

The chain carries TRBV19 and TRBJ2-3; D gene unclear. Per the germline V gene, CDR1 is LNHDA and CDR2 is SQIVND (reference sequence). CDR3 length equals 13 residues. V lost 4 bases and J 6 bases, leaving 11 bases between the germline ends. The CDR3 protein is CASSTTRADTQYF. CDR3 bases: TGTGCCAGTAGTACAACAAGGGCGGATACGCAGTATTTT.

This clonotype was counted at least ten times. The chain employs TRBV28 and TRBJ1-5, with TRBD1 matching over 7 bases. CDR3 length: 16 residues. Germline lookup yields CDR1 MDHEN and CDR2 SYDVKM. The J segment lost 3 bases and the V segment lost 6 bases, leaving 11 bases of the junction unmatched. CDR3 region: CASSAQWTGPNQPQHF. The CDR3 DNA follows: TGTGCCAGCAGCGCTCAATGGACAGGTCCCAATCAGCCCCAGCATTTT.

CDR3: CAISTGTEFTDTQYF. CDR3 coding DNA: TGTGCCATCAGTACCGGGACAGAATTCACAGATACGCAGTATTTT. The V gene is TRBV10-3, the J gene TRBJ2-3, with 7 bases that match TRBD1. The CDR3 is made up of 15 amino acids. The germline gives CDR1 ENHRY, CDR2 SYGVKD. Unmatched junction bases numbered 7, after V lost 5 bases and J lost 2 bases.

V gene TRBV7-8 combines with J gene TRBJ2-5; D is unresolved. CDR3 length equals 13 residues. Per germline, CDR1 SGHVS and CDR2 FQNEAQ. The V gene lost 4 bases and the J gene lost 3 bases, with 9 bases spanning the gap. DNA of the CDR3: TGTGCCAGCAGCTCGAACGTCAAAGAGACCCAGTACTTC. Amino acids: CASSSNVKETQYF.

The J gene is TRBJ2-3, the V gene TRBV15; 9 bases map to TRBD1. From germline, CDR1 is LNHNV and CDR2 YYDKDF (reference sequence). The CDR3 covers 16 residues. The V and J ends lost 3 bases and 2 bases, in that order; junction bases with no gene match: 6. CDR3 coding DNA: TGTGCCACCAGCAGGTCCCGGGACAGGGTCACAGATACGCAGTATTTT. Translation gives CATSRSRDRVTDTQYF.

This clonotype was recorded many times. The rearrangement joins TRBV6-5 to TRBJ2-2; TRBD1 matches 8 bases. The length of the CDR3 is 19 residues. Germline CDR1 reads MNHEY; CDR2 reads SVGAGI. The V and J ends lost 0 bases and 0 bases, in that order; junction bases with no gene match: 9. CDR3 bases: TGTGCCAGCAGTTACTCGTCCGGGACAGGAGTCGCGAACACCGGGGAGCTGTTTTTT. Its protein product is CASSYSSGTGVANTGELFF.

The V and J genes are TRBV25-1 and TRBJ2-7; unclear D gene. The V end lost 1 base, the J end lost 1 base, and 5 bases lay between the germline ends. The CDR3 extends over 13 amino acids. Germline CDR1 reads MGHDK; CDR2 reads SYGVNS. CDR3 protein: CASSELWSYEQYF. The CDR3 DNA follows: TGTGCCAGCAGTGAATTGTGGTCCTACGAGCAGTACTTC.

Many counts were recorded for this clonotype. This chain joins TRBV2 and TRBJ2-7; D is possibly TRBD1 or TRBD2 (5 bases each). The CDR3 is 13 residues long. V shed 7 bases and J shed 6 bases, with 16 bases lying between them. Germline loops: CDR1 SNHLY, CDR2 FYNNEI. DNA of the CDR3: TGTGCCAGCACCGGGGACGGACTGAGCGAGCAGTACTTC. Residues: CASTGDGLSEQYF.

This clonotype was seen at least ten times. The V and J genes are TRBV28 and TRBJ1-5; D unresolved. CDR1 is MDHEN, CDR2 SYDVKM, per germline. Trimming pared 4 bases from V and 5 bases from J, leaving 18 bases between. This CDR3 contains 16 residues. CDR3 DNA sequence: TGTGCCAGCAGTTCCGGCAGCTTGGGGATGGATCAGCCCCAGCATTTT. It encodes CASSSGSLGMDQPQHF.

This clonotype has a handful of counts. This sequence joins TRBV18 and TRBJ1-3; no definite D call. The V gene's germline CDR1 is KGHSH and CDR2 LQKENI. The CDR3 consists of 17 residues. Trimming pared 1 base from V and 0 bases from J, leaving 13 bases between. CDR3 sequence reads: CASSPLSSGHSGNTIYF. The CDR3 region has the DNA TGTGCCAGCTCACCACTTTCGTCAGGCCACTCTGGAAACACCATATATTTT.

This chain links TRBV5-1 with TRBJ2-4, with 11 bases fitting TRBD1. V lost 0 bases and J lost 1; bases outside the gene matches: 9. CDR1 is SGHRS, CDR2 YFSETQ, per germline. The CDR3 sequence is 19 residues long. The CDR3 loop reads CASSLAGTGGLAAKNIQYF. CDR3 DNA: TGCGCCAGCAGCTTGGCCGGGACAGGGGGTTTGGCGGCCAAAAACATTCAGTACTTC.

There are a few counts of this clonotype. The chain joins TRBV6-1 to TRBJ2-7; D is perhaps TRBD1 (5 bases). The V gene lost 10 bases and the J gene lost 2 bases, with 12 bases spanning the gap. CDR3 length: 12 amino acids. Germline V lookup: CDR1 MNHNS, CDR2 SASEGT. The CDR3 spells CATRDSPYEQYF. The CDR3 coding sequence is TGTGCCACCCGTGACAGCCCCTACGAGCAGTACTTC.

This clonotype was recorded only once. V and J are TRBV12-5 and TRBJ2-1, with a tentative D call TRBD2 (7 bases). The CDR3 runs to 16 residues. V lost 4 bases, J lost 5 bases, and 18 bases lay in between. The germline gives CDR1 LGHNT, CDR2 FRNRAP. CDR3 coding DNA: TGTGCTAGTGGTTGGGGGGGCCTAGCGGATAACAATGAGCAGTTCTTC. Translation: CASGWGGLADNNEQFF.

This clonotype has ten or more counts. This CDR3 reads CASLSSRKGTQYF. As DNA, the CDR3 is TGTGCCAGCCTATCTAGCCGGAAGGGGACCCAGTACTTC. The rearrangement uses TRBV28 and TRBJ2-5; perhaps TRBD2 as D (5 bases). Looked up from germline, CDR1 is MDHEN and CDR2 is SYDVKM. The CDR3 has 13 residues. The V end was cut by 8 bases, the J end by 7 bases, with 17 bases between.

This clonotype was seen many times. The gene calls are TRBV28 and TRBJ1-1; D is uncertain. Trimming took off 8 bases at V and 1 base at J, with 8 bases between the two ends. The CDR3 totals 12 residues. CDR1 is MDHEN, CDR2 SYDVKM, per germline. The CDR3 DNA is TGTGCCAGCGATCAGCGGAACACTGAAGCTTTCTTT. Its protein is CASDQRNTEAFF.

This clonotype was observed many times. This chain connects TRBV15 to TRBJ2-5; D is perhaps TRBD2 (5 bases). This CDR3 region has 13 residues. From germline, CDR1 is LNHNV and CDR2 YYDKDF (reference sequence). Trimming cost V 4 bases and J 7 bases, with 13 bases left between them. The CDR3 region has the DNA TGTGCCACCAGCATTATCCTAGCCGGGACCCAGTACTTC. Its translation: CATSIILAGTQYF.

This clonotype has a count of ten or more. As DNA, the CDR3 is TGTGCCAGCAGTTTATCGAGGCAGGGGTATGAAAAACTGTTTTTT. Its translation is CASSLSRQGYEKLFF. The chain has TRBV27 and TRBJ1-4; a possible D gene is TRBD1 (6 bases). V lost 0 bases, J lost 6 bases, and 11 bases lay in between. The CDR3 is 15 residues long. Germline CDR1 MNHEY, CDR2 SMNVEV (reference sequence).

V is TRBV7-2 and J is TRBJ2-7, with D perhaps assigned TRBD1 or TRBD2 (6 bases each). This CDR3 contains 15 residues. CDR1 is SGHTA, CDR2 FQGNSA, per germline. With 5 bases removed from V and 5 bases from J, the gap between germline ends came to 19 bases. The CDR3 nucleotides read TGTGCCAGCAGCCCAGGAGGGGGTGGTTCCCACGAGCAGTACTTC. Residues: CASSPGGGGSHEQYF. Using reference TRBV7-2 and TRBJ2-7 for the parts outside the CDR3, the full variable domain is GAGVSQSPSNKVTEKGKDVELRCDPISGHTALYWYRQSLGQGLEFLIYFQGNSAPDKSGLPSDRFSAERTGGSVSTLTIQRTQQEDSAVYLCASSPGGGGSHEQYFGPGTRLTVT.

This clonotype was seen once. A read error is likely here: a far larger clone is one base away. The rearrangement uses TRBV9 and TRBJ2-2; no firm D call. CDR1 and CDR2 from the germline V gene are SGDLS and YYNGEE. The V gene lost 0 bases and the J gene lost 5 bases, with 2 bases spanning the gap. This CDR3 has 12 residues. CDR3 coding DNA: TGTGCCAGCAGCGTAGTGACCGGGGAGCTGTTTTTT. Residues: CASSVVTGELFF.

The rearrangement uses TRBV27 and TRBJ2-1; D remains unclear. The CDR3 runs to 14 residues. The germline CDR1 and CDR2 sequences are MNHEY and SMNVEV (reference sequence). V shed 0 bases and J shed 4 bases, with 7 bases lying between them. CDR3 coding DNA: TGTGCCAGCAGTTTATCGATAACGTACAATGAGCAGTTCTTC. Amino acids: CASSLSITYNEQFF.

This clonotype was counted between two and nine times. V is TRBV3-1 and J is TRBJ1-2; tentative D call: TRBD1 (5 bases). This CDR3 has 13 amino acids. V lost 1 base, J lost 8 bases, and 11 bases lay in between. CDR1 is LGHDT and CDR2 is YNNKEL in the germline V gene (reference sequence). For the CDR3, the DNA is TGTGCCAGCAGCCAAGGGGACCTGAGGGGCTACACCTTC. Protein: CASSQGDLRGYTF.

This clonotype has only a few counts. The V call is TRBV28, the J call TRBJ2-6, with D perhaps given as TRBD1 or TRBD2 (6 bases each). V was trimmed by 0 bases and J by 2 bases, leaving 14 bases between them. The CDR3 contains 18 residues. Germline V gene data show CDR1 as MDHEN and CDR2 as SYDVKM. CDR3 nucleotides: TGTGCCAGCAGTTTATGGGGGGGCATCCGGACTGGGGCCAACGTCCTGACTTTC. Its protein product is CASSLWGGIRTGANVLTF.

This clonotype was counted only a few times. The rearrangement joins TRBV29-1 to TRBJ1-2, with no clear D. Trimming pared 8 bases from V and 1 base from J, leaving 8 bases between. Per germline, CDR1 SQVTM and CDR2 ANQGSEA. This CDR3 has 11 amino acids. The CDR3 nucleotides are TGCAGCTCCGGCAGTAACTATGGCTACACCTTC. Residues: CSSGSNYGYTF.

This clonotype was observed many times. This chain joins TRBV28 and TRBJ2-5; 8 bases are a match to TRBD2. The CDR3 contains 16 residues. The junction had 14 bases not matched to a gene; V was cut back by 6 bases and J by 5 bases. Germline-derived CDR1 and CDR2 are MDHEN and SYDVKM. CDR3 residues: CASSQRESHRQETQYF. CDR3 DNA sequence: TGTGCCAGCAGCCAGCGGGAGTCGCACAGGCAGGAGACCCAGTACTTC.

This clonotype was counted many times. This chain connects TRBV7-8 to TRBJ2-2; TRBD2 matches 13 bases. This CDR3 is 18 amino acids long. After removal of 0 bases from V and 5 bases from J, the junction contained 6 bases not matched to a gene. CDR1 and CDR2 (germline): SGHVS, FQNEAQ. This CDR3 is CASSLAWTSGSGTGELFF. DNA for the CDR3: TGTGCCAGCAGCTTAGCGTGGACTAGCGGGAGCGGGACCGGGGAGCTGTTTTTT. Drawing the rest from reference TRBV7-8 and TRBJ2-2, the complete variable domain is GAGVSQSPRYKVAKRGQDVALRCDPISGHVSLFWYQQALGQGPEFLTYFQNEAQLDKSGLPSDRFFAERPEGSVSTLKIQRTQQEDSAVYLCASSLAWTSGSGTGELFFGEGSRLTVL.

This clonotype has a count of ten or more. The V and J genes are TRBV28 and TRBJ2-6; D unresolved. From germline, CDR1 is MDHEN and CDR2 SYDVKM. Trimming shortened V by 5 bases and J by 2 bases, and 10 bases separated the two germline ends. CDR3 length equals 15 residues. The CDR3 loop is CASSGVVPGANVLTF. CDR3 sequence (DNA): TGTGCCAGCAGTGGGGTAGTCCCTGGGGCCAACGTCCTGACTTTC.